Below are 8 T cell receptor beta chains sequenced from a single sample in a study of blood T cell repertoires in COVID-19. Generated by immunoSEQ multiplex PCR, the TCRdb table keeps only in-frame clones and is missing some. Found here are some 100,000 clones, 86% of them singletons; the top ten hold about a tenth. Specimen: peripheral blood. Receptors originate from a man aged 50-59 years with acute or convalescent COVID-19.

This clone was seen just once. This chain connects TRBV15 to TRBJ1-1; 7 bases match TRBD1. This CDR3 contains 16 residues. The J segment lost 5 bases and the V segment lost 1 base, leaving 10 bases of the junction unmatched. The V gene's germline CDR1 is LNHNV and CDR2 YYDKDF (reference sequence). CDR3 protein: CATSRGSRGGRTEAFF. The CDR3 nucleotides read TGTGCCACCAGCAGAGGCTCAAGAGGGGGCCGGACTGAAGCTTTCTTT.

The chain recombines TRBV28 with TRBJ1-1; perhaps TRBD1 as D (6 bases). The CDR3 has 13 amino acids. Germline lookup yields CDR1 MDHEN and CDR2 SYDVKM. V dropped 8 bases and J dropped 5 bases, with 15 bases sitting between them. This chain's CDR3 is CASGLQGRTEAFF. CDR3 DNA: TGTGCCAGCGGTCTACAGGGTCGGACTGAAGCTTTCTTT.

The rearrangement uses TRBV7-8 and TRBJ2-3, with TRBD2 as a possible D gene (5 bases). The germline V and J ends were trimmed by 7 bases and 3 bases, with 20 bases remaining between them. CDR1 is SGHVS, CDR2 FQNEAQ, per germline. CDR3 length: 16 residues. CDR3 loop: CASTHRLWQRTDTQYF. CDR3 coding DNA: TGTGCCAGCACTCACCGGTTGTGGCAGCGGACAGATACGCAGTATTTT.

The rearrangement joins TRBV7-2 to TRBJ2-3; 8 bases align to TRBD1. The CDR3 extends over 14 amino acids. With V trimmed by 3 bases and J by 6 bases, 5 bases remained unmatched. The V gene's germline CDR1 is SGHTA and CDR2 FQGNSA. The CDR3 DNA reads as TGTGCCAGCAGCTTGGACAGGGCGCCTGATACGCAGTATTTT. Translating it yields CASSLDRAPDTQYF.

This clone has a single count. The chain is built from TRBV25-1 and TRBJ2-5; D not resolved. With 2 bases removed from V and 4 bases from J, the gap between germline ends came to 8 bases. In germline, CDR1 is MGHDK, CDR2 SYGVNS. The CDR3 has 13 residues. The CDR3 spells CASSEPFPETQYF. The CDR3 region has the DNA TGTGCCAGCAGTGAACCTTTCCCAGAGACCCAGTACTTC.

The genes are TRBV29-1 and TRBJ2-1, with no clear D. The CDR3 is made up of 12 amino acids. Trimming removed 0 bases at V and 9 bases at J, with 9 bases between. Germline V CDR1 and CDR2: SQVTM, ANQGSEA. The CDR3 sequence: CSVEDPEFEQFF. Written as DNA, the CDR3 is TGCAGCGTTGAAGATCCGGAGTTTGAGCAGTTCTTC.

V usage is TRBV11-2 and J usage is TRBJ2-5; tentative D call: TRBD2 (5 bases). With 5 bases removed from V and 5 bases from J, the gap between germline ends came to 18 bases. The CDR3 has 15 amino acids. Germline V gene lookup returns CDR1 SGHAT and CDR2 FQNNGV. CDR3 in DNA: TGTGCCAGCAGCCCGACGACGGGAACCTCGGAGACCCAGTACTTC. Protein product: CASSPTTGTSETQYF.

The CDR3: CASSTPRGRFYGYTF. CDR3 DNA: TGTGCCAGCAGTACCCCGAGGGGGCGATTCTATGGCTACACCTTC. The genes are TRBV6-5 and TRBJ1-2, with TRBD1 matching over 7 bases. The V gene end was trimmed by 5 bases and the J gene end by 4 bases; junction bases not matched to a gene: 10. This CDR3 has 15 residues. Germline V CDR1 and CDR2: MNHEY, SVGAGI.